Each of the 20 T cell receptor beta chains below was sequenced from the same sample in a study of cytomegalovirus exposure and HLA in healthy donors. The PCR made use of 60 Vbeta and 13 Jbeta primers. Only in-frame clones appear in the TCRdb table, and some are missing; sequencing was by immunoSEQ multiplex PCR. This table holds roughly 97,000 clones, roughly a tenth found once. The specimen sequenced was PBMCs. These receptors were collected from a man aged 35-49 years in good health and CMV-seropositive.

This clone was observed a handful of times. V is TRBV6-5 and J is TRBJ2-7; 7 bases agree with TRBD1. V trimming: 2 bases; J trimming: 2 bases; junction bases outside the gene matches: 6. CDR1 and CDR2 from the germline V gene are MNHEY and SVGAGI. The CDR3 sequence is 15 residues long. This CDR3 is CASSYATGQPYEQYF. The CDR3 DNA reads TGTGCCAGCAGTTACGCGACAGGGCAACCCTACGAGCAGTACTTC.

The chain combines TRBV7-2 with TRBJ2-7, with 8 bases fitting TRBD1. The CDR3 has 14 amino acids. The germline gives CDR1 SGHTA, CDR2 FQGNSA. V was pared by 5 bases and J by 0 bases, with 3 bases of the junction left unmatched. The CDR3, as DNA: TGTGCCAGCAGCCGGACAGGGAGCTCCTACGAGCAGTACTTC. It translates to CASSRTGSSYEQYF.

V and J are TRBV15 and TRBJ1-5; D is ambiguous. From germline, CDR1 is LNHNV and CDR2 YYDKDF (reference sequence). CDR3 size: 13 residues. Trimming left V 0 bases short and J 4 bases short, with 4 bases between. CDR3 amino acids: CATSRDYNQPQHF. The CDR3 DNA reads TGTGCCACCAGCAGAGATTATAATCAGCCCCAGCATTTT. Drawing the rest from reference TRBV15 and TRBJ1-5, the complete variable domain is DAMVIQNPRYQVTQFGKPVTLSCSQTLNHNVMYWYQQKSSQAPKLLFHYYDKDFNNEADTPDNFQSRRPNTSFCFLDIRSPGLGDTAMYLCATSRDYNQPQHFGDGTRLSIL.

This clone was observed a handful of times. The chain has TRBV28 and TRBJ2-7, with D perhaps matching TRBD2 (6 bases). The CDR3 sequence is 15 residues long. CDR1 and CDR2 (germline): MDHEN, SYDVKM. Deletions cut 10 bases from V and 5 bases from J, with 24 bases between. This CDR3 is CATGSVVAGSHEQYF. CDR3 nucleotides: TGTGCCACAGGGTCCGTGGTAGCCGGGAGTCACGAGCAGTACTTC.

CDR3 region: CASSPHNEASSPLHF. The CDR3 coding sequence is TGTGCCAGCAGTCCCCACAATGAGGCGAGTTCACCCCTCCACTTT. The chain recombines TRBV6-1 with TRBJ1-6; D gene ambiguous. This CDR3 contains 15 residues. Looked up from germline, CDR1 is MNHNS and CDR2 is SASEGT. The V end was cut by 5 bases, the J end by 9 bases, with 17 bases between.

The chain is built from TRBV7-2 and TRBJ2-3, with D perhaps matching TRBD2 (6 bases). In germline, CDR1 is SGHTA, CDR2 FQGNSA. This CDR3 is 15 amino acids long. Deletions cut 5 bases from V and 2 bases from J, with 14 bases between. The DNA of the CDR3 is TGTGCCAGCAGCCGTCTGGCTAGCGACACAGATACGCAGTATTTT. It encodes CASSRLASDTDTQYF.

V usage is TRBV6-6 and J usage is TRBJ1-5; tentative D call: TRBD1 (5 bases). The CDR3 has 14 amino acids. Between the trimmed V and J ends, which lost 5 bases and 3 bases, there was a span of 11 bases. The germline gives CDR1 MNHNY, CDR2 SVGAGI (reference sequence). The CDR3 DNA reads TGTGCCAGCAGTAACCCGGGGGACAATCAGCCCCAGCATTTT. Protein product: CASSNPGDNQPQHF.

Only a few counts were recorded for this clone. This sequence joins TRBV15 and TRBJ2-1; 10 bases align to TRBD2. Trimming cost V 7 bases and J 0 bases; bases outside gene matches: 3. This CDR3 is 15 amino acids long. From germline, CDR1 is LNHNV and CDR2 YYDKDF (reference sequence). The CDR3 region is CATKASGSSYNEQFF. DNA of the CDR3: TGTGCCACCAAGGCTAGCGGGAGCTCCTACAATGAGCAGTTCTTC.

This chain links TRBV2 with TRBJ2-7; the D gene is possibly TRBD2 (5 bases). The CDR3 is 12 amino acids. CDR1 SNHLY and CDR2 FYNNEI come from the germline V gene. Trimming shortened V by 7 bases and J by 3 bases, and 10 bases separated the two germline ends. The CDR3 protein is CASTAGLYEQYF. CDR3 DNA sequence: TGTGCCAGCACGGCAGGACTCTACGAGCAGTACTTC.

In this sample, this clone turned up many times. J is TRBJ2-5 and V is TRBV9; 10 positions agree with TRBD2. CDR3 length equals 15 residues. Germline assignment: CDR1 SGDLS and CDR2 YYNGEE. Unmatched junction bases numbered 5, after V lost 5 bases and J lost 1 base. The CDR3 nucleotides are TGTGCCAGCAGTATAGCGGGAGGTCCCCAAGAGACCCAGTACTTC. As protein: CASSIAGGPQETQYF.

This clone was counted only a few times. The CDR3 nucleotides are TGTGCCAGCAGCTACAGACAGGGAAGGGACCATACGCAGTATTTT. It specifies CASSYRQGRDHTQYF. This chain links TRBV7-6 with TRBJ2-3; TRBD1 agrees at 7 bases. Germline values: CDR1 SGHVS, CDR2 FNYEAQ. The CDR3 has 15 residues. After removal of 4 bases from V and 7 bases from J, the junction contained 11 bases not matched to a gene. Full variable domain (outside the CDR3, taken from reference TRBV7-6 and TRBJ2-3): GAGVSQSPRYKVTKRGQDVALRCDPISGHVSLYWYRQALGQGPEFLTYFNYEAQQDKSGLPNDRFSAERPEGSISTLTIQRTEQRDSAMYRCASSYRQGRDHTQYFGPGTRLTVL.

This clone was counted only a few times. The DNA for the CDR3 is TGTGCCAGCAGCTTGAAGGAGCGGGCTGCGACGGCCACCGGGGAGCTGTTTTTT. This codes for CASSLKERAATATGELFF. The rearrangement links TRBV5-7 to TRBJ2-2; perhaps TRBD2 as D (6 bases). TRBV5-7 is labeled an ORF, and its function is uncertain. The V end was cut by 1 base, the J end by 4 bases, with 20 bases between. This CDR3 has 18 residues.

This clone was seen more than once but under ten times. The chain recombines TRBV5-6 with TRBJ1-5; TRBD1 matches at 8 bases. CDR1 SGHDT and CDR2 YYEEEE come from the germline V gene. Trimming cost V 1 base and J 7 bases; bases outside gene matches: 1. The CDR3 extends over 13 amino acids. CDR3 sequence reads: CASSLSGGQPQHF. The CDR3 DNA sequence: TGTGCCAGCAGCTTGTCAGGGGGCCAGCCCCAGCATTTT.

DNA of the CDR3: TGTGCCAGCAGCTTAGGGTCGGTTGGGCAGGGCTACAATGAGCAGTTCTTC. Its protein product is CASSLGSVGQGYNEQFF. The rearrangement joins TRBV13 to TRBJ2-1, with a possible D match to TRBD1 (5 bases). Germline V gene data show CDR1 as PRHDT and CDR2 as FYEKMQ (reference sequence). The CDR3 spans 17 residues. V lost 0 bases, J lost 3 bases, and 15 bases lay in between.

The chain carries TRBV27 and TRBJ1-1; 10 bases fit TRBD1. The CDR3 loop spans 16 amino acids. CDR1 and CDR2 (germline): MNHEY, SMNVEV (reference sequence). J lost 1 base, V lost 6 bases, and 8 bases had no gene match. The CDR3 nucleotides are TGTGCCAGCAGCCCGGGACAGGGGAAACCGAACACTGAAGCTTTCTTT. It is translated as CASSPGQGKPNTEAFF.

The chain recombines TRBV9 with TRBJ2-1; 7 bases fit TRBD2. The junction had 6 bases not matched to a gene; V was cut back by 3 bases and J by 0 bases. The CDR3 spans 16 residues. CDR1 and CDR2 (germline): SGDLS, YYNGEE. The CDR3 sequence is CASSDLAGSSYNEQFF. The CDR3 coding sequence is TGTGCCAGCAGCGACTTAGCGGGTAGCTCCTACAATGAGCAGTTCTTC.

This clone was found a few times. This rearrangement joins TRBV5-1 to TRBJ2-1, with D perhaps matching TRBD1 (5 bases). From germline, CDR1 is SGHRS and CDR2 YFSETQ. The CDR3 has 13 amino acids. Trimming cost V 5 bases and J 9 bases, with 15 bases left between them. CDR3 DNA: TGCGCCAGCAGAGGGGAAGGGCTCGGTGAGCAGTTCTTC. Its translation is CASRGEGLGEQFF.

V usage is TRBV11-2 and J usage is TRBJ2-5; D perhaps matches TRBD1 (6 bases). Germline loops: CDR1 SGHAT, CDR2 FQNNGV. The length of the CDR3 is 15 residues. V was clipped by 6 bases and J by 1 base, with 15 bases between them. This CDR3 is CASSRFGQSQETQYF. As DNA, the CDR3 is TGTGCCAGCAGTCGCTTTGGACAGTCCCAAGAGACCCAGTACTTC.

The chain recombines TRBV28 with TRBJ2-5; 12 nucleotides align to TRBD2. There are 15 residues in the CDR3. With 5 bases clipped from V and 3 bases from J, the junction kept 4 bases outside the gene matches. The V gene's germline CDR1 is MDHEN and CDR2 SYDVKM. This CDR3 is CASSRLAGEEETQYF. In DNA, the CDR3 is TGTGCCAGCAGTCGACTAGCGGGAGAGGAAGAGACCCAGTACTTC.

This clone is a singleton in its sample. This chain joins TRBV4-2 and TRBJ2-5, with 7 bases that match TRBD1. The DNA end lines up better with TRBJ2-7; the J call may be wrong. Germline V gene lookup returns CDR1 LGHNA and CDR2 YNFKEQ. The CDR3 extends over 12 amino acids. In DNA form, the CDR3 reads TGTGCCAGCGGGGACAGCTCCTACGAGCAGTACTTC. It translates to CASGDSSYEQYF.